A single sample gave rise to the 20 T cell receptor beta chains below, sequenced in a study of shared clonotypes between healthy human individuals. Using immunoSEQ multiplex PCR, the repertoire was profiled, and TCRdb retains in-frame clones only, with some absent. The repertoire holds more than 550,000 clones, with roughly 72% as singletons. What was sequenced was memory CD4+ T cells sorted from blood. The subset is: CD45RA-negative fraction. Every receptor here comes from a woman aged 25 to 39 in good health.

CDR3: CASSPPAVSSGNTIYF. CDR3 nucleotide sequence: TGTGCCAGCTCACCACCAGCCGTGAGCTCTGGAAACACCATATATTTT. This chain connects TRBV18 to TRBJ1-3, with D hard to call. The CDR3 is made up of 16 amino acids. Germline values: CDR1 KGHSH, CDR2 LQKENI. The V gene lost 0 bases and the J gene lost 0 bases, with 9 bases spanning the gap.

The V gene is TRBV11-2, the J gene TRBJ1-3; D gene uncertain. This CDR3 is 16 amino acids long. The germline V gene has CDR1 SGHAT and CDR2 FQNNGV. V shed 2 bases and J shed 6 bases, with 17 bases lying between them. CDR3 DNA sequence: TGTGCCAGCAGCTTAAACCCCCCGCAGATGGTAAACACCATATATTTT. This sequence encodes CASSLNPPQMVNTIYF.

The chain recombines TRBV27 with TRBJ2-7, with D perhaps matching TRBD1 or TRBD2 (5 bases each). The V end lost 6 bases, the J end lost 2 bases, and 17 bases lay between the germline ends. This CDR3 has 15 amino acids. Looked up from germline, CDR1 is MNHEY and CDR2 is SMNVEV (reference sequence). CDR3 amino acids: CASSADRGTTYEQYF. The CDR3 region has the DNA TGTGCCAGCAGCGCCGACCGGGGCACAACCTACGAGCAGTACTTC.

This sequence joins TRBV28 and TRBJ1-5; possible D gene TRBD1, 5 bases. The germline V gene encodes CDR1 MDHEN and CDR2 SYDVKM. Trimming cost V 2 bases and J 10 bases, with 12 bases left between them. The CDR3 runs 13 residues. Written as DNA, the CDR3 is TGTGCCAGCAGTTTAGGACGGGGCTATCCCCAGCATTTT. Protein product: CASSLGRGYPQHF. The full variable domain, with the rest looked up from reference TRBV28 and TRBJ1-5, is DVKVTQSSRYLVKRTGEKVFLECVQDMDHENMFWYRQDPGLGLRLIYFSYDVKMKEKGDIPEGYSVSREKKERFSLILESASTNQTSMYLCASSLGRGYPQHFGDGTRLSIL.

CDR3 nucleotides: TGTGCCAGCAGCGCAGGGCTCGGCTACAATGAGCAGTTCTTC. Translated, it gives CASSAGLGYNEQFF. The chain uses TRBV11-2 and TRBJ2-1; D may be TRBD1 (5 bases). CDR3 length equals 14 residues. Germline V lookup: CDR1 SGHAT, CDR2 FQNNGV. V lost 5 bases and J 3 bases, leaving 11 bases between the germline ends.

J is TRBJ2-1 and V is TRBV9; D perhaps matches TRBD2 (6 bases). The ends were cut back, 3 bases at V and 9 bases at J, with 13 bases in the middle. The CDR3 spans 13 residues. Germline-derived CDR1 and CDR2 are SGDLS and YYNGEE. The CDR3 DNA sequence: TGTGCCAGCAGCGCCGGAGGGGCTAGTGAGCAGTTCTTC. It yields the protein CASSAGGASEQFF.

This sequence joins TRBV7-8 and TRBJ2-5; D is ambiguous. This CDR3 contains 15 residues. V lost 3 bases, J lost 0 bases, and 11 bases lay in between. Germline V lookup: CDR1 SGHVS, CDR2 FQNEAQ. DNA of the CDR3: TGTGCCAGCAGCTTGCCTAGAGGAGACCAAGAGACCCAGTACTTC. This sequence encodes CASSLPRGDQETQYF.

This clone appeared once. The chain uses TRBV29-1 and TRBJ2-5, with D tentatively TRBD2 (6 bases). Germline V lookup: CDR1 SQVTM, CDR2 ANQGSEA. The CDR3 is 14 amino acids. V was cut by 7 bases and J by 4 bases, with 19 bases left in between. Here the CDR3 reads CSASSGVWGETQYF. CDR3 in DNA: TGCAGCGCCAGCTCGGGGGTTTGGGGAGAGACCCAGTACTTC.

V gene TRBV12-5 combines with J gene TRBJ2-2; D is perhaps TRBD2 (6 bases). The ends were cut back, 0 bases at V and 0 bases at J, with 17 bases in the middle. Germline V gives CDR1 LGHNT, CDR2 FRNRAP. This CDR3 region has 19 residues. The CDR3: CASGLVRLGRRANTGELFF. The CDR3 region has the DNA TGTGCTAGTGGTTTGGTACGACTGGGGAGGAGGGCGAACACCGGGGAGCTGTTTTTT.

The chain combines TRBV6-4 with TRBJ1-6, with 7 bases lining up with TRBD1. The CDR3 contains 13 residues. CDR1 is MRHNA and CDR2 is SNTAGT in the germline V gene. V lost 3 bases, J lost 10 bases, and 3 bases stayed unmatched. The CDR3 spells CASSDTGESPLHF. CDR3 DNA: TGTGCCAGCAGTGATACAGGGGAATCACCCCTCCACTTT.

This chain links TRBV7-2 with TRBJ1-2; 7 bases fit TRBD1. This CDR3 is 15 amino acids long. Trimming removed 3 bases from V and 7 bases from J; junction bases left unmatched: 11. Germline V CDR1 and CDR2: SGHTA, FQGNSA. In DNA, the CDR3 is TGTGCCAGCAGCTTTCGGGTGCAGGGGGTGGGTGGCTACACCTTC. It yields the protein CASSFRVQGVGGYTF.

The chain couples TRBV29-1 to TRBJ2-5, with TRBD2 matching 9 bases. Germline assignment: CDR1 SQVTM and CDR2 ANQGSEA. CDR3 length: 13 residues. V shed 4 bases, J shed 4 bases, and the junction held 4 bases outside the gene matches. DNA of the CDR3: TGCAGCGTTGTGGGGACTAGCATAGAGACCCAGTACTTC. Translating it yields CSVVGTSIETQYF.

The genes are TRBV10-3 and TRBJ2-1; D may match TRBD1 or TRBD2 (5 bases each). This CDR3 contains 16 residues. The V end lost 6 bases, the J end lost 1 base, and 16 bases lay between the germline ends. The V gene's germline CDR1 is ENHRY and CDR2 SYGVKD. The CDR3 coding sequence is TGTGCCATCAGAGGGGCCGGGACCGGGTCCTACAATGAGCAGTTCTTC. It translates to CAIRGAGTGSYNEQFF.

This sequence joins TRBV5-1 and TRBJ1-6; a possible D gene is TRBD1 (6 bases). The length of the CDR3 is 14 residues. CDR1 is SGHRS and CDR2 is YFSETQ in the germline V gene. V was trimmed by 4 bases and J by 10 bases, leaving 15 bases between them. CDR3 sequence (DNA): TGCGCCAGCAGCAAACAGGGACCGGGGTCACCCCTCCACTTT. Amino acid sequence: CASSKQGPGSPLHF.

V gene TRBV9 combines with J gene TRBJ1-3, with TRBD1 matching over 7 bases. CDR1 is SGDLS and CDR2 is YYNGEE in the germline V gene. V lost 3 bases, J lost 0 bases, and 9 bases stayed unmatched. The CDR3 runs 17 residues. This CDR3 is CASSAQGGQYSGNTIYF. Written as DNA, the CDR3 is TGTGCCAGCAGCGCGCAGGGGGGACAGTACTCTGGAAACACCATATATTTT.

The CDR3 reads CASSQARQYGYTF. In nucleotides, the CDR3 is TGTGCCAGCAGCCAAGCCCGACAGTATGGCTACACCTTC. This chain uses TRBV14 with TRBJ1-2; maybe TRBD1 (5 bases). V was pared by 1 base and J by 5 bases, with 8 bases between. The V gene's germline CDR1 is SGHDN and CDR2 FVKESK. The CDR3 length is 13 residues. Filled out from reference TRBV14 and TRBJ1-2, the complete variable domain reads EAGVTQFPSHSVIEKGQTVTLRCDPISGHDNLYWYRRVMGKEIKFLLHFVKESKQDESGMPNNRFLAERTGGTYSTLKVQPAELEDSGVYFCASSQARQYGYTFGSGTRLTVV.

The chain has TRBV6-4 and TRBJ2-1; 10 bases map to TRBD2. There are 15 residues in the CDR3. The germline CDR1 and CDR2 sequences are MRHNA and SNTAGT. V shed 5 bases, J shed 10 bases, and the junction held 11 bases outside the gene matches. This CDR3 reads CASSMTSGQVGEQFF. CDR3 DNA sequence: TGTGCCAGCAGTATGACTAGCGGGCAGGTGGGCGAGCAGTTCTTC.

V usage is TRBV28 and J usage is TRBJ1-1, with no clear D. Germline CDR1 reads MDHEN; CDR2 reads SYDVKM. Trimming pared 6 bases from V and 3 bases from J, leaving 11 bases between. The CDR3 runs to 13 residues. This chain's CDR3 is CASSYNKHTEAFF. CDR3 DNA sequence: TGTGCCAGCAGCTACAATAAGCACACTGAAGCTTTCTTT.

This clone appeared a single time. The rearrangement uses TRBV7-9 and TRBJ2-6; no firm D call. V shed 2 bases and J shed 1 base, with 6 bases lying between them. The CDR3 covers 15 residues. Germline CDR1 is SEHNR and CDR2 is FQNEAQ (reference sequence). CDR3 bases: TGTGCCAGCAGCTTACGGGTATCTGGGGCCAACGTCCTGACTTTC. It specifies CASSLRVSGANVLTF.

The rearrangement uses TRBV5-8 and TRBJ2-3; the D is unclear. Germline CDR1 reads SGHTS; CDR2 reads YDEGEE. This CDR3 comprises 15 residues. Trimming took 2 bases from V and 0 from J, leaving 10 bases between them. The CDR3 DNA reads TGTGCCAGCAGCTTTCGGTGGAGCAGCACAGATACGCAGTATTTT. This gives the protein CASSFRWSSTDTQYF.